This T cell receptor (beta chain) was captured in a study of blood T cell repertoires in COVID-19. Study summary: The United States, Italy and Spain provided the acute and convalescent COVID-19 samples. Sources were T cells, B-cell-depleted T cells, or PBMCs; the material itself was cDNA or gDNA.

J was trimmed by 1 base and V by 5 bases; bases with no gene match: 4. Germline CDR1 and CDR2: SGHNT and YENEEA. This CDR3 region has 15 residues. The assay was immunoSEQ multiplex PCR, and TCRdb's table has in-frame clones only and misses some. Of 130,000 to 150,000 clones in the sample, over 75% are singletons; the top ten hold roughly 13%. This clonotype originated in a man aged 60-69 years with active or convalescent COVID-19. The material sequenced was peripheral blood. The chain recombines TRBV11-3 with TRBJ2-1; 8 positions agree with TRBD2. CDR3 amino acids: CASSRSGSSYNEQFF. The CDR3 bases are TGTGCCAGCAGCCGCAGCGGGAGTTCCTACAATGAGCAGTTCTTC. Drawing the rest from reference TRBV11-3 and TRBJ2-1, the complete variable domain is EAGVVQSPRYKIIEKKQPVAFWCNPISGHNTLYWYLQNLGQGPELLIRYENEEAVDDSQLPKDRFSAERLKGVDSTLKIQPAELGDSAVYLCASSRSGSSYNEQFFGPGTRLTVL.